These 19 T cell receptor beta chains were sequenced from one sample in a study of PD-1 blockade in classical Hodgkin lymphoma. Using immunoSEQ multiplex PCR, the repertoire was profiled, and TCRdb retains in-frame clones only, with some absent. Of more than 30,000 clones detected, roughly 88% appear once; the ten largest clones hold 6% to 8%. Each of the patients experienced relapse following autologous stem cell transplantation, and their brentuximab vedotin exposure differed. The sample in question was peripheral blood mononuclear cells (PBMCs), obtained before the second cycle of nivolumab. The receptors were gathered from a human donor with classical Hodgkin lymphoma.

V is TRBV7-8 and J is TRBJ1-3; D unclear. Per germline, CDR1 SGHVS and CDR2 FQNEAQ. V lost 5 bases and J 4 bases, leaving 18 bases between the germline ends. CDR3 size: 16 residues. The CDR3 DNA reads TGTGCCAGCAGCCTGACACACCCAGGTCCGGGAAACACCATATATTTT. Protein: CASSLTHPGPGNTIYF.

This chain links TRBV7-9 with TRBJ2-3; D might be TRBD1 (5 bases). V lost 1 base to trimming and J lost 4 bases, with 6 bases between them. Germline V gene sequence: CDR1 SEHNR, CDR2 FQNEAQ (reference sequence). This CDR3 has 13 residues. The CDR3 DNA reads as TGTGCCAGCAGCTTAGGGACACCAGATACGCAGTATTTT. Translated, it gives CASSLGTPDTQYF. Full variable domain (remainder filled in from reference TRBV7-9 and TRBJ2-3): DTGVSQNPRHKITKRGQNVTFRCDPISEHNRLYWYRQTLGQGPEFLTYFQNEAQLEKSRLLSDRFSAERPKGSFSTLEIQRTEQGDSAMYLCASSLGTPDTQYFGPGTRLTVL.

This sequence joins TRBV7-3 and TRBJ1-3, with D hard to call. The germline V and J ends were trimmed by 4 bases and 4 bases, with 8 bases remaining between them. Germline V CDR1 and CDR2: SGHTA, FQGTGA. This CDR3 has 13 residues. CDR3 nucleotide sequence: TGTGCCAGCAGCTCGACTGTGGGAAACACCATATATTTT. Protein sequence: CASSSTVGNTIYF.

This chain joins TRBV27 and TRBJ1-2; D may be TRBD1 (6 bases). Germline V CDR1 and CDR2: MNHEY, SMNVEV (reference sequence). The ends were cut back, 2 bases at V and 0 bases at J, with 16 bases in the middle. The CDR3 covers 17 residues. The CDR3: CASSLLGRGETNYGYTF. The DNA for the CDR3 is TGTGCCAGCAGTTTACTGGGCAGGGGAGAAACTAACTATGGCTACACCTTC.

This sequence joins TRBV10-3 and TRBJ2-7, with D possibly matching TRBD2 (5 bases). Germline V gives CDR1 ENHRY, CDR2 SYGVKD. Trimming took 6 bases from V and 0 from J, leaving 15 bases between them. This CDR3 has 15 residues. The CDR3 DNA reads as TGTGCCATCAGGAGGGTTGGGTCCAGCTCCTACGAGCAGTACTTC. Translated, it gives CAIRRVGSSSYEQYF.

This chain links TRBV30 with TRBJ2-1, with 10 bases aligning to TRBD2. The length of the CDR3 is 15 residues. CDR1 is GTSNPN and CDR2 is SVGIG in the germline V gene (reference sequence). Trimming took 2 bases from V and 3 from J; bases not matched to a gene: 4. DNA for the CDR3: TGTGCCTGGAGTACAGGGACTAGCGACTACAATGAGCAGTTCTTC. Its translation is CAWSTGTSDYNEQFF.

This chain uses TRBV5-6 with TRBJ1-5; no definite D call. Germline V gene sequence: CDR1 SGHDT, CDR2 YYEEEE. Deletions cut 2 bases from V and 1 base from J, with 10 bases between. The CDR3 runs 15 residues. CDR3 protein: CASSLAGTSNQPQHF. The CDR3 nucleotides are TGTGCCAGCAGCTTAGCTGGCACGAGCAATCAGCCCCAGCATTTT.

The V and J genes are TRBV9 and TRBJ2-1; D not certain. The V gene lost 3 bases and the J gene lost 4 bases, with 11 bases spanning the gap. The CDR3 length is 14 residues. Germline CDR1 reads SGDLS; CDR2 reads YYNGEE. Here the CDR3 reads CASSDRGEYNEQFF. CDR3 DNA: TGTGCCAGCAGCGACCGTGGCGAGTACAATGAGCAGTTCTTC.

The table lists this clone with a count of one. At one boundary the junction diverges from the germline segment, which might be a read error. V is TRBV7-8 and J is TRBJ2-7, with D perhaps TRBD2 (6 bases). CDR1 SGHVS and CDR2 FQNEAQ come from the germline V gene. The CDR3 extends over 18 amino acids. The CDR3 reads CASNLLPLAALGSYEQYF. The CDR3 DNA sequence: TGTGCCAGCAACTTACTCCCTTTAGCGGCCCTTGGGTCCTACGAGCAGTACTTC.

V usage is TRBV29-1 and J usage is TRBJ2-7; D is unresolved. V was clipped by 6 bases and J by 2 bases, with 11 bases between them. This CDR3 contains 12 residues. Germline loops: CDR1 SQVTM, CDR2 ANQGSEA. The CDR3, as DNA: TGCAGCGTAAGAATCATGACCTACGAGCAGTACTTC. Encoded protein: CSVRIMTYEQYF.

DNA of the CDR3: TGTGCCAGCAGCTTCGATAGGGGGAGCTCCTACGAGCAGTACTTC. Encoded protein: CASSFDRGSSYEQYF. The chain combines TRBV11-3 with TRBJ2-7, with D possibly matching TRBD1 (6 bases). CDR3 length equals 15 residues. V was clipped by 3 bases and J by 0 bases, with 12 bases between them. CDR1 is SGHNT, CDR2 YENEEA, per germline.

This clone was found a few times. The chain carries TRBV5-8 and TRBJ2-7; D possibly corresponds to TRBD2 (6 bases). The V and J ends lost 6 bases and 3 bases respectively, with 7 bases between them. This CDR3 contains 11 residues. CDR1 and CDR2 from the germline V gene are SGHTS and YDEGEE. CDR3: CASTGSYEQYF. CDR3 sequence (DNA): TGTGCCAGCACCGGGAGCTACGAGCAGTACTTC.

This clone was observed once. The chain combines TRBV18 with TRBJ1-2, with TRBD1 matching 9 bases. Germline values: CDR1 KGHSH, CDR2 LQKENI. The CDR3 contains 16 residues. Trimming took 3 bases from V and 8 from J; bases not matched to a gene: 13. The CDR3 region has the DNA TGTGCCAGCTCACCCCTTACCGGGACAGGGTCTGGAGGCTACACCTTC. Its protein product is CASSPLTGTGSGGYTF.

The gene calls are TRBV25-1 and TRBJ1-1; TRBD1 might be the D (5 bases). V was shortened by 3 bases and J by 5 bases, with 7 bases between the two germline ends. Germline V lookup: CDR1 MGHDK, CDR2 SYGVNS. The CDR3 has 12 residues. This CDR3 reads CASSDRETEAFF. In DNA, the CDR3 is TGTGCCAGCAGTGACAGGGAAACTGAAGCTTTCTTT. The full variable domain, completed using reference TRBV25-1 and TRBJ1-1, is EADIYQTPRYLVIGTGKKITLECSQTMGHDKMYWYQQDPGMELHLIHYSYGVNSTEKGDLSSESTVSRIRTEHFPLTLESARPSHTSQYLCASSDRETEAFFGQGTRLTVV.

V and J are TRBV5-1 and TRBJ1-4, with 11 bases matching TRBD1. J lost 7 bases, V lost 4 bases, and 6 bases had no gene match. This CDR3 comprises 15 residues. In germline, CDR1 is SGHRS, CDR2 YFSETQ. CDR3 region: CASSVGDRGAEKLFF. The CDR3 nucleotides are TGCGCCAGCAGCGTTGGGGACAGGGGGGCTGAAAAACTGTTTTTT. The variable domain in full, completed from reference TRBV5-1 and TRBJ1-4, reads KAGVTQTPRYLIKTRGQQVTLSCSPISGHRSVSWYQQTPGQGLQFLFEYFSETQRNKGNFPGRFSGRQFSNSRSEMNVSTLELGDSALYLCASSVGDRGAEKLFFGSGTQLSVL.

The CDR3 sequence is CASCLFTGELFF. The CDR3 region has the DNA TGTGCCAGTTGCTTATTCACCGGGGAGCTGTTTTTT. The gene calls are TRBV19 and TRBJ2-2; D gene ambiguous. The length of the CDR3 is 12 residues. Germline CDR1 reads LNHDA; CDR2 reads SQIVND (reference sequence). V was shortened by 8 bases and J by 4 bases, with 8 bases between the two germline ends.

This chain joins TRBV25-1 and TRBJ1-2, with D perhaps TRBD1 (6 bases). The length of the CDR3 is 16 residues. V gave up 6 bases and J gave up 5 bases, with 22 bases separating them. CDR1 and CDR2 from the germline V gene are MGHDK and SYGVNS. The CDR3 is CASRSKAGETGYGYTF. The CDR3 nucleotides read TGTGCCAGCAGAAGTAAGGCTGGGGAGACAGGATATGGCTACACCTTC.

The chain recombines TRBV5-1 with TRBJ1-1, with D uncertain. CDR1 SGHRS and CDR2 YFSETQ come from the germline V gene. V lost 0 bases to trimming and J lost 8 bases, with 11 bases between them. The CDR3 spans 13 residues. CDR3 region: CASSLESDFEAFF. CDR3 bases: TGCGCCAGCAGCTTGGAATCAGACTTCGAAGCTTTCTTT.

V usage is TRBV9 and J usage is TRBJ1-1, with D tentatively TRBD1 (5 bases). The CDR3 runs 14 residues. Germline V gives CDR1 SGDLS, CDR2 YYNGEE. V shed 3 bases and J shed 1 base, with 10 bases lying between them. In nucleotides, the CDR3 is TGTGCCAGCAGCGCCCAGGGACGGAACACTGAAGCTTTCTTT. Protein product: CASSAQGRNTEAFF.